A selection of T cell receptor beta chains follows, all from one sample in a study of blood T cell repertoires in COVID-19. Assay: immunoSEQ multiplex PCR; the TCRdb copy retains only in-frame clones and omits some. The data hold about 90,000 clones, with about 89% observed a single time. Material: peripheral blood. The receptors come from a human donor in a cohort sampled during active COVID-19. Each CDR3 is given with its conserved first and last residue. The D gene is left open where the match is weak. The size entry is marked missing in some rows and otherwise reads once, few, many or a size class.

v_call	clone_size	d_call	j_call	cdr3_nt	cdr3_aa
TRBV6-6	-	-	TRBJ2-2	TGTGCCAGCAGTTACACGATATCGACAGGTACCGGGGAGCTGTTTTTT	CASSYTISTGTGELFF
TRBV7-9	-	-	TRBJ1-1	TGTGCCAGCAGCCCAACCGGGGGTTTATCGGGTGAAGCTTTCTTT	CASSPTGGLSGEAFF
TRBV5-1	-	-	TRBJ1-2	TGCGCCAGCAGCTTGGAAATGGTAGGGGATGGCTACACCTTC	CASSLEMVGDGYTF
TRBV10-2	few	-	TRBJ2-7	TGCGCCAGCAGGGAGCTCTACGAGCAGTACTTC	CASRELYEQYF
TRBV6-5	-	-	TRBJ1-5	TGTGCCAGCAGCGTTAGCAATCAGCCCCAGCATTTT	CASSVSNQPQHF
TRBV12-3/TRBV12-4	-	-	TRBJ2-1	TGTGCCAGCAGCCTAAACAGGGATGGTGAGCAGTTCTTC	CASSLNRDGEQFF
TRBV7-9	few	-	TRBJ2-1	TGTGCCAGCAGCCCCCCCCCGGTCAATCCCTACAATGAGCAGTTCTTC	CASSPPPVNPYNEQFF
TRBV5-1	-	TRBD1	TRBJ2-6	TGCGCCAGCAGCTTGGAGGGACAGGGAGGGACTGGGGCCAACGTCCTGACTTTC	CASSLEGQGGTGANVLTF
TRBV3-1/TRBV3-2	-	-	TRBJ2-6	TGTGCCAGCAGTCAGGGCTCTGGGGCCAACGTCCTGACTTTC	CASSQGSGANVLTF
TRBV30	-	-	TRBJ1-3	TGTGCCTGGCGGGGCTCTGGAAACACCATATATTTT	CAWRGSGNTIYF
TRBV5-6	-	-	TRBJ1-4	TGTGCCAGCAGCTTGGGGCTTGCAGGTGAAAAACTGTTTTTT	CASSLGLAGEKLFF
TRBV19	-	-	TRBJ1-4	TGTGCCAGTAGGAGACAGGCCCTGTATGAAAAACTGTTTTTT	CASRRQALYEKLFF
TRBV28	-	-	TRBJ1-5	TGTGCCAGCACTTGGTTAGACAGGTCAAATCAGCCCCAGCATTTT	CASTWLDRSNQPQHF
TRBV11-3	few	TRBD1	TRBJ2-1	TGTGCCAGCAGCACGGACAGGTTCCGGCAGTTCTTC	CASSTDRFRQFF
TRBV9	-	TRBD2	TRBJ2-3	TGTGCCAGCAGCGCGGGGGGGCCACAGACAGATACGCAGTATTTT	CASSAGGPQTDTQYF
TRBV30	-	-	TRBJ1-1	TGTGCCGGTCAGGCGGGGCCTGAAGCTTTCTTT	CAGQAGPEAFF
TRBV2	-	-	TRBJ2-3	TGTGCCAGCAGCCGTGATGGCCGGAGGACAGATACGCAGTATTTT	CASSRDGRRTDTQYF
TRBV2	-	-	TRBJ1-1	TGTGCCAGCAGTGTACGGGGTGAAGCTTTCTTT	CASSVRGEAFF
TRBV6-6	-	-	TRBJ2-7	TGTGCCAGCAGTCCTGCACACCTGTCCACCTCCTACGAGCAGTACTTC	CASSPAHLSTSYEQYF
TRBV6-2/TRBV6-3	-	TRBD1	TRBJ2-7	TGTGCCAGCAGTTACGCACTCGGACAGGGGTACGAGCAGTACTTC	CASSYALGQGYEQYF
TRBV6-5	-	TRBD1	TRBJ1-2	TGTGCCAGCAGTCGGGGAGGTACAGGGGGTTATGGCTACACCTTC	CASSRGGTGGYGYTF
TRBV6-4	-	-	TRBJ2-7	TGTGCCAGCCGTCAGGAAAACGACGAGCAGTACTTC	CASRQENDEQYF
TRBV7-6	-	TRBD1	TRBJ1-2	TGTGCCAGCAGCTCCGGGGACAGTTTTGGTTCTGGCTACACCTTC	CASSSGDSFGSGYTF
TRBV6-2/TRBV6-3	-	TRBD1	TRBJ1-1	TGTGCCAGCAGCCGTCGACAGGGGGACATGACTGAAGCTTTCTTT	CASSRRQGDMTEAFF
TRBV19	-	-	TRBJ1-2	TGTGCCAGTAAGCTCGGAGGCGGGAATGGCTACACCTTC	CASKLGGGNGYTF
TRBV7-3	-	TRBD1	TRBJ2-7	TGTGCCAGCAGCTTAGGGGGGACAGGACGCTACGAGCAGTACTTC	CASSLGGTGRYEQYF
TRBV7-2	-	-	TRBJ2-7	TGTGCCAGCAGGAATGGCTTGGAGCAGTACTTC	CASRNGLEQYF
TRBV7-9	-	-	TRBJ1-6	TGTGCCAGCAGCGCACAGGATTCACCCCTCCACTTT	CASSAQDSPLHF
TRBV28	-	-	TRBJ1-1	TGTGCCAGCAGTTTGACAGGAAATGAAGCTTTCTTT	CASSLTGNEAFF
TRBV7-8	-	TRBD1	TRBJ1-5	TGTGCCAGCACAGGACAGGCCCCTCAGGGTCAGCCCCAGCATTTT	CASTGQAPQGQPQHF
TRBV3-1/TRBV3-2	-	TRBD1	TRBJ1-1	TGTGCCAGCAGCTTCGACAGGGGTGAAGCTTTCTTT	CASSFDRGEAFF
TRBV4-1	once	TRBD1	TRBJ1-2	TGCGCCAGCAGCCCCGAAAGACAGGGGTTGTATGGCTACACCTTC	CASSPERQGLYGYTF
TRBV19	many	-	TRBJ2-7	TGTGCCAGTAGTACCCTCGTCTCCTACGAGCAGTACTTC	CASSTLVSYEQYF